The next 11 T cell receptor beta chains were all read from a single sample in a study of blood T cell repertoires in COVID-19. The repertoire was sequenced with immunoSEQ multiplex PCR; TCRdb's copy has only in-frame clones and lacks some. The sample records approximately 270,000 clones, 86% being singletons. The sequencing sample was made of PBMCs or T cells enriched from blood (not recorded which). Receptor source: a man in his forties who had recovered from COVID-19.

The rearrangement uses TRBV7-9 and TRBJ1-5; 12 bases fit TRBD1. V was pared by 3 bases and J by 5 bases, with 2 bases of the junction left unmatched. Looked up from germline, CDR1 is SEHNR and CDR2 is FQNEAQ (reference sequence). CDR3 length: 15 amino acids. The chain's CDR3 is CASSFGTGGDQPQHF. CDR3 bases: TGTGCCAGCAGCTTTGGGACAGGGGGCGATCAGCCCCAGCATTTT.

The chain combines TRBV7-7 with TRBJ2-1; a weak D match, TRBD2 (6 bases). V was shortened by 0 bases and J by 9 bases, with 15 bases between the two germline ends. The CDR3 is made up of 15 amino acids. Germline V gene lookup returns CDR1 SSHAT and CDR2 FNYEAQ (reference sequence). Written as DNA, the CDR3 is TGTGCCAGCAGCTTAGCCGGACACACCGGGGGTGAGCAGTTCTTC. Its translation is CASSLAGHTGGEQFF.

The chain uses TRBV10-3 and TRBJ2-4, with unresolved D. Trimming stripped 0 bases from V and 6 bases from J, with 9 bases between. This CDR3 is 14 amino acids long. Looked up from germline, CDR1 is ENHRY and CDR2 is SYGVKD. CDR3 nucleotide sequence: TGTGCCATCAGTGAGTCGAAGGAGAGAAACATTCAGTACTTC. This encodes CAISESKERNIQYF.

This chain links TRBV5-1 with TRBJ2-5; TRBD1 matches at 9 bases. The germline gives CDR1 SGHRS, CDR2 YFSETQ. This CDR3 is 14 amino acids long. The ends lost 4 bases at V and 4 bases at J; junction bases unmatched: 5. The CDR3, as DNA: TGCGCCAGCAGCCCCAGACAGGGGGGAGAGACCCAGTACTTC. This translates into CASSPRQGGETQYF.

The V call is TRBV30, the J call TRBJ2-5; a possible D gene is TRBD2 (6 bases). Deletions cut 1 base from V and 3 bases from J, with 12 bases between. Germline CDR1 reads GTSNPN; CDR2 reads SVGIG (reference sequence). The CDR3 extends over 14 amino acids. The CDR3 DNA follows: TGTGCCTGGAGTGGGCGGGACGGAAAAGAGACCCAGTACTTC. Translation: CAWSGRDGKETQYF.

The rearrangement joins TRBV27 to TRBJ2-2, with 11 bases matching TRBD1. Trimming at V came to 4 bases and at J to 4 bases, leaving 8 bases not matched to a gene. The germline V gene encodes CDR1 MNHEY and CDR2 SMNVEV (reference sequence). The CDR3 is made up of 17 amino acids. CDR3 in DNA: TGTGCCAGCAGTTCACTTACGGGACAGGGGGGCACCGGGGAGCTGTTTTTT. It is translated as CASSSLTGQGGTGELFF.

The chain combines TRBV29-1 with TRBJ1-2; 8 bases align to TRBD1. V shed 4 bases, J shed 7 bases, and the junction held 5 bases outside the gene matches. Germline CDR1 and CDR2: SQVTM and ANQGSEA. CDR3 size: 12 residues. CDR3 residues: CSVGAGGPGYTF. CDR3 nucleotide sequence: TGCAGCGTTGGGGCAGGGGGCCCTGGCTACACCTTC.

This chain connects TRBV7-2 to TRBJ2-7; 9 bases are a match to TRBD2. The CDR3 is 15 residues long. CDR1 and CDR2 from the germline V gene are SGHTA and FQGNSA. Germline trimming cut 5 bases from V and 6 bases from J; bases unmatched to any gene: 11. CDR3 in amino acids: CASSPSGAVAGEQYF. The DNA for the CDR3 is TGTGCCAGCAGCCCTAGCGGGGCTGTGGCGGGCGAGCAGTACTTC.

In DNA, the CDR3 is TGTGCCAGCAGTGATATAGCGGGAGGTGGTAATGAGCAGTTCTTC. This translates into CASSDIAGGGNEQFF. The V call is TRBV2, the J call TRBJ2-1, with 10 bases aligning to TRBD2. This CDR3 is built from 15 residues. The trim removed 3 bases at V and 7 bases at J, leaving 6 bases unmatched. Germline values: CDR1 SNHLY, CDR2 FYNNEI.

The rearrangement links TRBV11-3 to TRBJ2-1; 13 nucleotides match TRBD2. CDR1 is SGHNT, CDR2 YENEEA, per germline. The CDR3 is 16 amino acids. V lost 5 bases and J lost 8; bases outside the gene matches: 9. The CDR3 loop is CASSPPTSGGAHEQFF. The CDR3 coding sequence is TGTGCCAGCAGCCCACCTACTAGCGGGGGGGCCCATGAGCAGTTCTTC.

This clone was picked up a small number of times. The chain joins TRBV19 to TRBJ2-3, with TRBD1 matching 7 bases. The CDR3 consists of 15 residues. Trimming took 6 bases from V and 2 from J; bases not matched to a gene: 8. The germline CDR1 and CDR2 sequences are LNHDA and SQIVND (reference sequence). DNA for the CDR3: TGTGCCAGTAGGAAGGGACAGTTTTTCACAGATACGCAGTATTTT. It encodes CASRKGQFFTDTQYF.